The 32 T cell receptor beta chains presented below share a single source sample, sequenced in a study of shared clonotypes between healthy human individuals (dated by TCRdb to 2018 to 2020). The library came from the immunoSEQ multiplex PCR assay. This is the immuneACCESS table as TCRdb keeps it, with only in-frame sequences that have V and J called. A part of the clones is gone; compared with another copy, unresolved V genes explain less than half, and the rest is unexplained. This sample lists about 1 million clones; roughly 80% were detected once. About 1.4% of the sample is in the top ten clones. The sample consisted of memory CD4+ T cells sorted from blood. In light of the paper, this sample's cell subset or site label describes: CD45RA-negative fraction. The source of these receptors is a young man in good health.

The chain recombines TRBV19 with TRBJ1-2; possibly TRBD1 for D (5 bases). Germline V gene data show CDR1 as LNHDA and CDR2 as SQIVND (reference sequence). V lost 6 bases and J lost 4, with 12 bases in between. CDR3 length: 13 residues. The CDR3 spells CASSRDLTYGYTF. CDR3 coding DNA: TGTGCCAGTAGCCGGGACCTGACCTATGGCTACACCTTC.

The V and J genes are TRBV18 and TRBJ2-1, with TRBD2 identical over 10 bases. Germline CDR1 reads KGHSH; CDR2 reads LQKENI. Trimming at V came to 2 bases and at J to 3 bases, leaving 4 bases not matched to a gene. This CDR3 is built from 16 residues. The CDR3, as DNA: TGTGCCAGCTCACCAAGGACTAGCGGAGACTACAATGAGCAGTTCTTC. It translates to CASSPRTSGDYNEQFF.

The V gene is TRBV7-9, the J gene TRBJ2-3, with TRBD1 as a possible D gene (5 bases). The CDR3 is made up of 15 amino acids. Trimming removed 3 bases from V and 0 bases from J, with 10 bases in between. Per the germline V gene, CDR1 is SEHNR and CDR2 is FQNEAQ (reference sequence). The CDR3 DNA sequence: TGTGCCAGCAGCTTGGACAACCCTAGCACAGATACGCAGTATTTT. Encoded protein: CASSLDNPSTDTQYF.

This clone was found a few times. The gene calls are TRBV6-6 and TRBJ1-5; D unclear. CDR3 length equals 14 residues. V was clipped by 7 bases and J by 5 bases, with 15 bases between them. Germline V gives CDR1 MNHNY, CDR2 SVGAGI (reference sequence). The CDR3 DNA is TGTGCCAGCACCCCGGGGTCCCGGGATCAGCCCCAGCATTTT. It codes for CASTPGSRDQPQHF.

The V gene is TRBV7-9, the J gene TRBJ1-3; D gene unclear. From germline, CDR1 is SEHNR and CDR2 FQNEAQ (reference sequence). The V and J ends lost 1 base and 0 bases respectively, with 7 bases between them. The CDR3 is 15 amino acids. The CDR3 DNA reads as TGTGCCAGCAGCTTAGGCGGGGACTCTGGAAACACCATATATTTT. It codes for CASSLGGDSGNTIYF.

This sequence joins TRBV5-1 and TRBJ2-3, with no clear D. The V end was cut by 0 bases, the J end by 3 bases, with 8 bases between. The CDR3 totals 14 residues. CDR1 is SGHRS, CDR2 YFSETQ, per germline. The CDR3 DNA follows: TGCGCCAGCAGCTTGGGAGACTGGACAGATACGCAGTATTTT. Encoded protein: CASSLGDWTDTQYF.

The chain employs TRBV4-2 and TRBJ2-5; D ambiguous. Germline values: CDR1 LGHNA, CDR2 YNFKEQ. With 0 bases removed from V and 7 bases from J, the gap between germline ends came to 15 bases. The CDR3 runs to 15 residues. The chain's CDR3 is CASSQDRQASTTQYF. CDR3 bases: TGTGCCAGCAGCCAAGACCGTCAGGCGAGTACGACCCAGTACTTC.

Comments on this clone: One end of the junction fails to match germline, which may point to a read error. This chain uses TRBV7-9 with TRBJ1-3; 8 bases line up with TRBD1. Germline assignment: CDR1 SEHNR and CDR2 FQNEAQ (reference sequence). There are 11 residues in the CDR3. The CDR3 bases are TGTGCCAGCAGCCCAGGACAGGGTCTTTTCTTT. Translation: CASSPGQGLFF.

This clone came up many times. The chain combines TRBV28 with TRBJ2-7; D possibly corresponds to TRBD2 (7 bases). Germline loops: CDR1 MDHEN, CDR2 SYDVKM. This CDR3 has 15 residues. The V and J ends lost 2 bases and 0 bases respectively, with 11 bases between them. CDR3 sequence reads: CASSLGGGASYEQYF. CDR3 coding DNA: TGTGCCAGCAGTTTAGGAGGGGGGGCCTCCTACGAGCAGTACTTC. The full variable domain, its missing parts supplied by reference TRBV28 and TRBJ2-7, is DVKVTQSSRYLVKRTGEKVFLECVQDMDHENMFWYRQDPGLGLRLIYFSYDVKMKEKGDIPEGYSVSREKKERFSLILESASTNQTSMYLCASSLGGGASYEQYFGPGTRLTVT.

For the CDR3, the DNA is TGTGCCAGCAGCTTGGACAGGGGTAGCACAGATACGCAGTATTTT. Protein: CASSLDRGSTDTQYF. The chain couples TRBV5-4 to TRBJ2-3, with 7 bases fitting TRBD1. The CDR3 is 15 residues long. Germline loops: CDR1 SGHNT, CDR2 YYREEE (reference sequence). V trimming: 0 bases; J trimming: 0 bases; junction bases outside the gene matches: 1. Combining the CDR3 with reference TRBV5-4 and TRBJ2-3 gives the whole variable domain ETGVTQSPTHLIKTRGQQVTLRCSSQSGHNTVSWYQQALGQGPQFIFQYYREEENGRGNFPPRFSGLQFPNYSSELNVNALELDDSALYLCASSLDRGSTDTQYFGPGTRLTVL.

This chain joins TRBV5-1 and TRBJ2-6; possibly TRBD2 for D (6 bases). V was trimmed by 7 bases and J by 3 bases, leaving 14 bases between them. Germline V gives CDR1 SGHRS, CDR2 YFSETQ. This CDR3 spans 15 amino acids. CDR3: CASAMEGYGANVLTF. The CDR3 nucleotides are TGCGCCAGCGCCATGGAGGGCTATGGGGCCAACGTCCTGACTTTC.

The chain combines TRBV7-9 with TRBJ2-1; D ambiguous. V was trimmed by 0 bases and J by 8 bases, leaving 11 bases between them. The CDR3 spans 14 residues. Germline lookup yields CDR1 SEHNR and CDR2 FQNEAQ (reference sequence). The CDR3: CASSLAASLDEQFF. CDR3 sequence (DNA): TGTGCCAGCAGCTTAGCCGCAAGTCTAGATGAGCAGTTCTTC.

The V and J genes are TRBV11-2 and TRBJ2-7; perhaps TRBD2 as D (5 bases). CDR3 length: 16 amino acids. V lost 5 bases and J 2 bases, leaving 19 bases between the germline ends. The V gene's germline CDR1 is SGHAT and CDR2 FQNNGV. CDR3 amino acids: CASSRTSGDQPYEQYF. The DNA for the CDR3 is TGTGCCAGCAGCCGCACGAGCGGCGATCAACCCTACGAGCAGTACTTC.

The genes are TRBV7-2 and TRBJ2-7, with 14 bases identical to TRBD2. The CDR3 is 16 residues long. V gave up 3 bases and J gave up 2 bases; unmatched junction bases: 3. CDR1 is SGHTA, CDR2 FQGNSA, per germline. CDR3 sequence: CASSLAGLAGAYEQYF. CDR3 DNA: TGTGCCAGCAGCTTGGCGGGACTAGCGGGGGCCTACGAGCAGTACTTC.

As regards this clone: Other DNA sequences in this sample translate to the same CDR3. The chain couples TRBV30 to TRBJ1-6, with no clear D. CDR1 is GTSNPN and CDR2 is SVGIG in the germline V gene (reference sequence). The CDR3 loop spans 12 amino acids. Trimming left V 0 bases short and J 9 bases short, with 6 bases between. The CDR3 DNA is TGTGCCTGGAGTGTACTGGGTTCACCCCTCCACTTT. It is translated as CAWSVLGSPLHF.

This clone appeared a few times. V usage is TRBV5-5 and J usage is TRBJ1-6; tentative D call: TRBD1 (5 bases). Germline values: CDR1 SGHKS, CDR2 YYEKEE (reference sequence). This CDR3 is 16 amino acids long. The V and J ends lost 2 bases and 9 bases respectively, with 18 bases between them. CDR3 DNA sequence: TGTGCCAGCAGCTTTCTTGGGGACCCAACAGGTTCACCCCTCCACTTT. Its translation: CASSFLGDPTGSPLHF.

The chain links TRBV4-2 to TRBJ2-6; TRBD2 matches 10 bases. The V and J ends lost 0 bases and 2 bases, in that order; junction bases with no gene match: 10. The CDR3 totals 20 residues. The V gene's germline CDR1 is LGHNA and CDR2 YNFKEQ. Here the CDR3 reads CASSQDDVLAGAPGANVLTF. In DNA form, the CDR3 reads TGTGCCAGCAGCCAAGATGACGTGCTAGCGGGGGCCCCTGGGGCCAACGTCCTGACTTTC.

This clone was picked up a small number of times. The rearrangement links TRBV25-1 to TRBJ1-1; possible D gene TRBD1, 5 bases. V dropped 6 bases and J dropped 3 bases, with 14 bases sitting between them. CDR1 and CDR2 (germline): MGHDK, SYGVNS. This CDR3 comprises 14 residues. The CDR3 coding sequence is TGTGCCAGCAGGGGGGTCGGGGAATACACTGAAGCTTTCTTT. Translating gives CASRGVGEYTEAFF.

The V and J genes are TRBV12-2 and TRBJ2-7; TRBD2, as called in the table, went unchecked against the DNA. TRBV12-2 is a recognized pseudogene. This CDR3 is 16 amino acids long. The CDR3 region has the DNA TGTGCAAGTCGCTTTGGAAACGGACTAGCGGCCTACGAGCAGTACTTC. Translated: CASRFGNGLAAYEQYF.

The chain employs TRBV28 and TRBJ1-1; no clear D gene. Germline V gene lookup returns CDR1 MDHEN and CDR2 SYDVKM. This CDR3 contains 13 residues. V lost 6 bases and J 7 bases, leaving 15 bases between the germline ends. CDR3 residues: CASSAGGEREAFF. CDR3 nucleotide sequence: TGTGCCAGCAGCGCCGGCGGGGAACGTGAAGCTTTCTTT. The full variable domain, rest sourced from reference TRBV28 and TRBJ1-1, is DVKVTQSSRYLVKRTGEKVFLECVQDMDHENMFWYRQDPGLGLRLIYFSYDVKMKEKGDIPEGYSVSREKKERFSLILESASTNQTSMYLCASSAGGEREAFFGQGTRLTVV.

The chain recombines TRBV6-6 with TRBJ1-1, with no clear D. The length of the CDR3 is 15 residues. V lost 0 bases and J 4 bases, leaving 12 bases between the germline ends. From germline, CDR1 is MNHNY and CDR2 SVGAGI (reference sequence). DNA of the CDR3: TGTGCCAGCAGTTACTCGTCCCAAGCTGGCACTGAAGCTTTCTTT. Its protein is CASSYSSQAGTEAFF.

The rearrangement joins TRBV27 to TRBJ1-2; tentative D call: TRBD1 (5 bases). In germline, CDR1 is MNHEY, CDR2 SMNVEV (reference sequence). The CDR3 runs to 10 residues. V was shortened by 6 bases and J by 7 bases, with 6 bases between the two germline ends. The CDR3 region is CASRGVGYTF. Written as DNA, the CDR3 is TGTGCCAGCAGGGGGGTTGGCTACACCTTC.

A remark on this clone: Germline and junction disagree at one end, which may indicate a read error. The chain carries TRBV6-1 and TRBJ2-3; D is perhaps TRBD2 (5 bases). Germline assignment: CDR1 MNHNS and CDR2 SASEGT. This CDR3 has 14 amino acids. The CDR3 region has the DNA TGTGCCAGCAGGGAAGGACTTCGCACAGATACGCAGTATTTT. Translating gives CASREGLRTDTQYF.

The rearrangement joins TRBV11-2 to TRBJ2-7, with 7 bases identical to TRBD1. The CDR3 has 16 amino acids. Germline V gene sequence: CDR1 SGHAT, CDR2 FQNNGV. The junction had 15 bases not matched to a gene; V was cut back by 6 bases and J by 4 bases. The CDR3 DNA reads TGTGCCAGCAGTCATGATTCAGGGGGAATTGTGTACGAGCAGTACTTC. This gives the protein CASSHDSGGIVYEQYF.

The V gene is TRBV25-1, the J gene TRBJ1-6; D gene unclear. The CDR3 consists of 15 residues. Between the trimmed V and J ends, which lost 2 bases and 6 bases, there was a span of 11 bases. The germline V gene encodes CDR1 MGHDK and CDR2 SYGVNS. The CDR3 DNA sequence: TGTGCCAGCAGTGAAACCCTGGGGAGTAATTCACCCCTCCACTTT. Its protein is CASSETLGSNSPLHF.

V is TRBV15 and J is TRBJ2-2; TRBD1 might be the D (6 bases). The germline V gene encodes CDR1 LNHNV and CDR2 YYDKDF (reference sequence). V was clipped by 1 base and J by 5 bases, with 14 bases between them. CDR3 length equals 16 residues. In nucleotides, the CDR3 is TGTGCCACCAGCAGAGTCAGGGGTTACCAGACCGGGGAGCTGTTTTTT. It codes for CATSRVRGYQTGELFF.

This chain uses TRBV5-1 with TRBJ1-2; TRBD1 matches at 9 bases. The CDR3 consists of 15 residues. Germline V gene lookup returns CDR1 SGHRS and CDR2 YFSETQ. The trim removed 0 bases at V and 2 bases at J, leaving 2 bases unmatched. The CDR3 nucleotides read TGCGCCAGCAGCTTGGCCGGGACAGGGAACTATGGCTACACCTTC. Protein: CASSLAGTGNYGYTF.

The chain couples TRBV5-8 to TRBJ2-5, with D perhaps matching TRBD2 (6 bases). CDR1 and CDR2 (germline): SGHTS, YDEGEE. The CDR3 extends over 15 amino acids. The V end was cut by 0 bases, the J end by 3 bases, with 12 bases between. The CDR3 region has the DNA TGTGCCAGCAGCTTGGGTAGGAGGGGAGAAGAGACCCAGTACTTC. It codes for CASSLGRRGEETQYF.

V gene TRBV2 combines with J gene TRBJ2-5; maybe TRBD1 (5 bases). This CDR3 spans 15 amino acids. Trimming cost V 8 bases and J 4 bases, with 20 bases left between them. Looked up from germline, CDR1 is SNHLY and CDR2 is FYNNEI. The CDR3 DNA sequence: TGTGCCAGCTGGACATACCCCGAATCCGGAGAGACCCAGTACTTC. Encoded protein: CASWTYPESGETQYF.

V gene TRBV10-3 combines with J gene TRBJ2-3; maybe TRBD2 (5 bases). There are 13 residues in the CDR3. Germline V gene sequence: CDR1 ENHRY, CDR2 SYGVKD. The V end lost 5 bases, the J end lost 2 bases, and 8 bases lay between the germline ends. The CDR3 region has the DNA TGTGCCATCAGTAGCGGACTCACAGATACGCAGTATTTT. Amino acids: CAISSGLTDTQYF.

The V gene is TRBV4-3, the J gene TRBJ2-2; a possible D gene is TRBD2 (5 bases). Germline loops: CDR1 LGHNA, CDR2 YSLEER. V was cut by 1 base and J by 3 bases, with 15 bases left in between. The CDR3 extends over 17 amino acids. The CDR3 protein is CASSQGTLSGHTGELFF. CDR3 sequence (DNA): TGCGCCAGCAGCCAAGGTACGCTCAGCGGACACACCGGGGAGCTGTTTTTT.

This clone was counted between two and nine times. Other DNA sequences of this sample code for an identical CDR3. The chain joins TRBV5-6 to TRBJ1-5; maybe TRBD1 (6 bases). The length of the CDR3 is 14 residues. CDR1 is SGHDT and CDR2 is YYEEEE in the germline V gene. V dropped 4 bases and J dropped 1 base, with 9 bases sitting between them. CDR3 sequence (DNA): TGTGCCAGCAGCCTTGGACAGAGCAATCAGCCCCAGCATTTT. This gives the protein CASSLGQSNQPQHF.